The TCR beta chain described here comes from a study of T cell responses to AZD1222 COVID-19 vaccine. Study information: Recipients boosted at about 4 weeks or about 12 weeks are pooled. General observations from the study: Mostly white British, mostly female donors; authors suggested clonal diversity may be underestimated. Baseline serostatus was positive in only a handful of AZD1222 recipients. Repertoire sampling was restricted to post-peak T cell response timepoints.

There are 15 residues in the CDR3. Per germline, CDR1 SGHNT and CDR2 YYREEE (reference sequence). A note on this clone: No antigen is known for it.

Some clones are missing from TCRdb's copy, which holds only in-frame ones; the method was immunoSEQ multiplex PCR. This sample has some 86,000 clones; approximately 78% occur once, and the top ten carry under 25%. This rearrangement joins TRBV5-4 to TRBJ2-1; 7 bases agree with TRBD1. The receptor was derived from an adult in good health. The specimen was peripheral blood, collected on day 0 of AZD1222 vaccination. This CDR3 is CASSTGLLLYNEQFF. Written as DNA, the CDR3 is TGTGCAAGCTCGACAGGGCTTCTACTCTACAATGAGCAGTTCTTC.